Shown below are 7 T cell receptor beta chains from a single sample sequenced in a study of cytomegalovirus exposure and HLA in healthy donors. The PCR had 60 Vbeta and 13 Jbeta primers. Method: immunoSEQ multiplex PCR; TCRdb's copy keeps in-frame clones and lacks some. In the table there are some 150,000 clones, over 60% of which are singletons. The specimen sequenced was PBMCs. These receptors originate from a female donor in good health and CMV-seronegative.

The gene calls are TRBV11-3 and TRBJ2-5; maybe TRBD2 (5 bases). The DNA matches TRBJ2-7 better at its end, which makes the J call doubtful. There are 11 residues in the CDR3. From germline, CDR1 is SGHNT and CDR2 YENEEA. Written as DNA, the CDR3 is TGTGCCAGCAGCGAGCGGTACGAGCAGTACTTC. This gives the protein CASSERYEQYF.

CDR3 coding DNA: TGCAGCGCCGGGGGGAAGGGTACAACTAACTATGGCTACACCTTC. This gives the protein CSAGGKGTTNYGYTF. The J gene is TRBJ1-2, the V gene TRBV29-1; possibly TRBD1 for D (5 bases). Germline loops: CDR1 SQVTM, CDR2 ANQGSEA. This CDR3 is built from 15 residues. Trimming removed 7 bases from V and 0 bases from J, with 18 bases in between. The full variable domain, its missing parts supplied by reference TRBV29-1 and TRBJ1-2, is SAVISQKPSRDICQRGTSLTIQCQVDSQVTMMFWYRQQPGQSLTLIATANQGSEATYESGFVIDKFPISRPNLTFSTLTVSNMSPEDSSIYLCSAGGKGTTNYGYTFGSGTRLTVV.

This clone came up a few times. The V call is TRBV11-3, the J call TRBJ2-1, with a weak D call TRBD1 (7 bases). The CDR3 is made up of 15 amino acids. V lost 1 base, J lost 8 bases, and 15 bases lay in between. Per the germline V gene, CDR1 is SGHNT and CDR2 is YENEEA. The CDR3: CASSLGGRGRYEQFF. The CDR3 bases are TGTGCCAGCAGCTTAGGCGGCAGGGGGAGGTATGAGCAGTTCTTC.

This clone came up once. CDR3 nucleotides: TGTGCTAGTGGTTTGGTCCCAGGGCCCTCTAACTATGGCTACACCTTC. This sequence encodes CASGLVPGPSNYGYTF. The chain combines TRBV12-5 with TRBJ1-2; possible D gene TRBD1, 5 bases. The germline V gene has CDR1 LGHNT and CDR2 FRNRAP. The germline V and J ends were trimmed by 0 bases and 0 bases, with 11 bases remaining between them. The CDR3 is 16 residues long.

The CDR3 is CASSLGGLNEKLFF. The CDR3 DNA follows: TGTGCCAGCAGTTTGGGGGGACTTAATGAAAAACTGTTTTTT. The chain carries TRBV27 and TRBJ1-4, with D possibly TRBD1 on 5 matching bases. The germline V gene encodes CDR1 MNHEY and CDR2 SMNVEV (reference sequence). Trimming shortened V by 3 bases and J by 4 bases, and 9 bases separated the two germline ends. This CDR3 spans 14 amino acids.

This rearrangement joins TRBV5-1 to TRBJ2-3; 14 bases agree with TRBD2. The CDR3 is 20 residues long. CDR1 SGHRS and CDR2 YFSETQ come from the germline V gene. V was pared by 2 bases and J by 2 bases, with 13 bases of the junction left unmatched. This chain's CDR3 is CASSFSRTGTSGGFTDTQYF. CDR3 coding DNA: TGCGCCAGCAGCTTCTCGCGCACCGGGACTAGCGGGGGTTTCACAGATACGCAGTATTTT.

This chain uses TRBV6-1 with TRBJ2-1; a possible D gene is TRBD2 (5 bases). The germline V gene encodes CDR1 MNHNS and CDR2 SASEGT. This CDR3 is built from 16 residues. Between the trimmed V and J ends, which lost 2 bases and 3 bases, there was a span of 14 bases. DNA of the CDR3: TGTGCCAGCAGTGAACTACTTACTGGACTCTACAATGAGCAGTTCTTC. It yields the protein CASSELLTGLYNEQFF.